Presented here are 9 T cell receptor beta chains from one specimen sequenced in a study of cytomegalovirus exposure and HLA in healthy donors. The PCR ran on 60 Vbeta and 13 Jbeta primers. TCRdb's copy holds only in-frame clones and misses some; the assay was immunoSEQ multiplex PCR. This sample carries some 150,000 clones, roughly 88% of them seen once, and the ten largest clones take about 1.4%. The sequencing input was PBMCs. Receptors originate from a woman younger than 30 in good health and CMV-seronegative.

For this clone: The junction does not match germline at one end; this may be a read error. V gene TRBV7-9 combines with J gene TRBJ1-1, with D uncertain. The CDR3 is 13 amino acids. Looked up from germline, CDR1 is SEHNR and CDR2 is FQNEAQ (reference sequence). The CDR3 DNA sequence: TGTTCCAGCACCGAGTGGTTGAACACTGAAGCTTTCTTT. Its translation: CSSTEWLNTEAFF.

This chain links TRBV6-1 with TRBJ2-5; D is perhaps TRBD2 (6 bases). The CDR3 sequence is 11 residues long. Germline V lookup: CDR1 MNHNS, CDR2 SASEGT. V lost 4 bases, J lost 11 bases, and 11 bases lay in between. CDR3 DNA: TGTGCCAGCAGTGCGAGACTAGAACAGTACTTC. This gives the protein CASSARLEQYF.

The rearrangement links TRBV10-3 to TRBJ2-7; D may be TRBD2 (5 bases). The CDR3 is 14 residues long. V gave up 3 bases and J gave up 3 bases, with 12 bases separating them. Germline CDR1 reads ENHRY; CDR2 reads SYGVKD. The CDR3 sequence: CAISDSSAGYEQYF. The CDR3 DNA sequence: TGTGCCATCAGTGATTCTTCTGCGGGCTACGAGCAGTACTTC.

For this clone: The sample carries other DNA sequences with the same CDR3. The chain couples TRBV9 to TRBJ1-1, with TRBD1 matching 9 bases. CDR1 is SGDLS, CDR2 YYNGEE, per germline. The V gene end was trimmed by 4 bases and the J gene end by 5 bases; junction bases not matched to a gene: 6. The CDR3 loop spans 14 amino acids. The CDR3 nucleotides read TGTGCCAGCAGCCCGTCGACAGGGGGGACTGAAGCTTTCTTT. Its protein is CASSPSTGGTEAFF.

The gene calls are TRBV10-3 and TRBJ2-7, with 7 bases that match TRBD1. V lost 9 bases, J lost 0 bases, and 11 bases stayed unmatched. Germline V gives CDR1 ENHRY, CDR2 SYGVKD. The CDR3 has 15 residues. For the CDR3, the DNA is TGTGCCATAAGGGACAGTAAGAGTCCCTCCTACGAGCAGTACTTC. Its translation is CAIRDSKSPSYEQYF.

The CDR3 DNA follows: TGTGCCAGCAGTTTATGGGGGGGGGCTAGCACTGAAGCTTTCTTT. Amino acid sequence: CASSLWGGASTEAFF. This sequence joins TRBV28 and TRBJ1-1, with D maybe TRBD1 (6 bases). The CDR3 spans 15 residues. The V end lost 0 bases, the J end lost 4 bases, and 12 bases lay between the germline ends. Germline loops: CDR1 MDHEN, CDR2 SYDVKM.

J is TRBJ1-1 and V is TRBV5-1, with TRBD1 as a possible D gene (5 bases). This CDR3 contains 15 residues. Trimming shortened V by 1 base and J by 1 base, and 11 bases separated the two germline ends. The germline V gene encodes CDR1 SGHRS and CDR2 YFSETQ. CDR3: CASSLYEQENTEAFF. The CDR3 DNA reads TGCGCCAGCAGCTTGTATGAACAGGAGAACACTGAAGCTTTCTTT.

This clone has just a few counts. This sequence joins TRBV6-5 and TRBJ1-1, with 12 bases identical to TRBD1. With V trimmed by 0 bases and J by 10 bases, 3 bases remained unmatched. The CDR3 spans 14 residues. Germline V lookup: CDR1 MNHEY, CDR2 SVGAGI. The CDR3 DNA is TGTGCCAGCAGTTACTCGGGGACAGGGGGCTTAGCTTTCTTT. This encodes CASSYSGTGGLAFF.

This clone was observed a few times. The sample holds other DNA sequences that translate to the same CDR3. The chain combines TRBV28 with TRBJ1-4; D is undetermined. This CDR3 region has 13 residues. Per germline, CDR1 MDHEN and CDR2 SYDVKM. The V end lost 6 bases, the J end lost 4 bases, and 9 bases lay between the germline ends. CDR3 protein: CASRGTDNEKLFF. The CDR3 nucleotides are TGTGCCAGCAGGGGCACAGATAATGAAAAACTGTTTTTT.